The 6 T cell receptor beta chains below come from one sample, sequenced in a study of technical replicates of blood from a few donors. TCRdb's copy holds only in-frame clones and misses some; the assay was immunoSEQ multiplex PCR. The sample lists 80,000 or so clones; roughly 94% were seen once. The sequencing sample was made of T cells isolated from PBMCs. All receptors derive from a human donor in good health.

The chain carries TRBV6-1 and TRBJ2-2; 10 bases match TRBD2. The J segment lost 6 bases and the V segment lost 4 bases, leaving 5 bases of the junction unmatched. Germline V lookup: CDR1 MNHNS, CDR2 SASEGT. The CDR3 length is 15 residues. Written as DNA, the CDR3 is TGTGCCAGCAGTGTCGTAGCGGGAGGAGCCGGGGAGCTGTTTTTT. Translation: CASSVVAGGAGELFF.

The DNA for the CDR3 is TGTGCCAGCAGTTTTGACAGGGATGAAAAACTGTTTTTT. It specifies CASSFDRDEKLFF. The rearrangement joins TRBV13 to TRBJ1-4; 7 nucleotides match TRBD1. The CDR3 covers 13 residues. Per germline, CDR1 PRHDT and CDR2 FYEKMQ (reference sequence). V trimming: 6 bases; J trimming: 6 bases; junction bases outside the gene matches: 4.

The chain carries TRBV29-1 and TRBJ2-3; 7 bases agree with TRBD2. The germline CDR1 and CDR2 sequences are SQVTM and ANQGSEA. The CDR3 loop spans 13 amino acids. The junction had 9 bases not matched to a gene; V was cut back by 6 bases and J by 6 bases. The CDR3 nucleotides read TGCAGCGTCGACCGGACTAGTACGGATACGCAGTATTTT. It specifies CSVDRTSTDTQYF.

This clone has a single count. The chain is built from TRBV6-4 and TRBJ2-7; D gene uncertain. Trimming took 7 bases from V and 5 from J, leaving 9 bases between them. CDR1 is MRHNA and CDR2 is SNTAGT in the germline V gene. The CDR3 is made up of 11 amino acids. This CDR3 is CASISLHEQYF. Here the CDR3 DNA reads TGTGCCAGCATTTCTCTCCACGAGCAGTACTTC.

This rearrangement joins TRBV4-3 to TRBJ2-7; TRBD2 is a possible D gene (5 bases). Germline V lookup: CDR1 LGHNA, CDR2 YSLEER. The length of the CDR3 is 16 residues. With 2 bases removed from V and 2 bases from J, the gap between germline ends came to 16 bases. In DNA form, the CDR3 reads TGCGCCAGCAGCCAAAGGATAAGTGCGGGTGCCTACGAGCAGTACTTC. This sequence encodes CASSQRISAGAYEQYF.

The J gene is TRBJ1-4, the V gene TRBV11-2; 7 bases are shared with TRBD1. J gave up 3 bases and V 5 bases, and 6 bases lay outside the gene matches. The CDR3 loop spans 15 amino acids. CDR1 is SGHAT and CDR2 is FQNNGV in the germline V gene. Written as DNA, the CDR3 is TGTGCCAGCAGCGTGAACAGGGGCTCTAATGAAAAACTGTTTTTT. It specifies CASSVNRGSNEKLFF.